This T cell receptor (beta chain) is from a study of PD-L1 blockade in urothelial cancer. Study background: Patients, treated from about 2014 onward, received atezolizumab 1,200 mg intravenously every 3 weeks. Specimens of blood held a median count of roughly 130,000 T cells.

The templates were synthetic TCR analogs, and they were spiked into each PCR. Using immunoSEQ multiplex PCR, the repertoire was profiled, and TCRdb retains in-frame clones only, with some absent. The sample has about 130,000 clones, about 84% seen once. Documented time point: peripheral blood 6 weeks after treatment start. Patients yielded 1 to 8 samples each, pretreatment and on-treatment. The specimen comprised PBMCs, sampled around atezolizumab (anti-PD-L1) treatment. This clonotype originated in a man aged 50 to 60 with urothelial cancer.

CDR3 DNA sequence: TGTGCCAGCAGCGGCGGGGGGCTAGCAAACAATGAGCAGTTCTTC. Residues: CASSGGGLANNEQFF. This rearrangement joins TRBV9 to TRBJ2-1, with 8 bases aligning to TRBD2. The CDR3 is 15 residues long. With V trimmed by 3 bases and J by 5 bases, 7 bases remained unmatched. Germline CDR1 is SGDLS and CDR2 is YYNGEE.